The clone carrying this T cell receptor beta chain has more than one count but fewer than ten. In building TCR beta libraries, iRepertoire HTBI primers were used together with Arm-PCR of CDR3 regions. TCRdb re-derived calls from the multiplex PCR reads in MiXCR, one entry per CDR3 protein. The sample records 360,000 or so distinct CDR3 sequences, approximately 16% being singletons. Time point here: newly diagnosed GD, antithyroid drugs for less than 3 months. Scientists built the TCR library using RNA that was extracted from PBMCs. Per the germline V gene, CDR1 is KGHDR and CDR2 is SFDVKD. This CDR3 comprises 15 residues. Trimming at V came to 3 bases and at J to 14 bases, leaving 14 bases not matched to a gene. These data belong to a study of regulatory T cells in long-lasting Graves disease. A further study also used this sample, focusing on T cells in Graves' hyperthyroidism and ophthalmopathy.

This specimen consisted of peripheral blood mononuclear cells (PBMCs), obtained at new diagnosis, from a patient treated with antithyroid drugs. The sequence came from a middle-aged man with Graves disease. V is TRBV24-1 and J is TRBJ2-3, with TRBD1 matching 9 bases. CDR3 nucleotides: TGTGCCACCAGTGATCCCCGTAAGAGAGACAGGGGGGCGTATTTT. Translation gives CATSDPRKRDRGAYF.